Listed here is a single T cell receptor (beta chain). As yet, its antigen is unknown. This sample was included in a study of T cell responses to AZD1222 COVID-19 vaccine. Across the study: Recipients boosted at about 4 weeks or about 12 weeks are pooled.

TCRdb's copy holds only in-frame clones and misses some; the assay was immunoSEQ multiplex PCR. The table lists 150,000 to 200,000 clones, around 94% of them singletons. Overall study results and limits: Clonal diversity may have been underestimated in mostly white British donors.

The trim removed 0 bases at V and 7 bases at J, leaving 5 bases unmatched. The germline CDR1 and CDR2 sequences are MNHEY and SVGAGI. The CDR3 has 14 amino acids. The material sequenced was peripheral blood, taken on day 0 of AZD1222 vaccination. This clonotype was sampled from an adult in good health. This chain uses TRBV6-5 with TRBJ2-7, with 8 bases that match TRBD2. The chain's CDR3 is CASSYSRLATEQYF. The CDR3 region has the DNA TGTGCCAGCAGTTACTCGAGACTAGCGACTGAGCAGTACTTC.